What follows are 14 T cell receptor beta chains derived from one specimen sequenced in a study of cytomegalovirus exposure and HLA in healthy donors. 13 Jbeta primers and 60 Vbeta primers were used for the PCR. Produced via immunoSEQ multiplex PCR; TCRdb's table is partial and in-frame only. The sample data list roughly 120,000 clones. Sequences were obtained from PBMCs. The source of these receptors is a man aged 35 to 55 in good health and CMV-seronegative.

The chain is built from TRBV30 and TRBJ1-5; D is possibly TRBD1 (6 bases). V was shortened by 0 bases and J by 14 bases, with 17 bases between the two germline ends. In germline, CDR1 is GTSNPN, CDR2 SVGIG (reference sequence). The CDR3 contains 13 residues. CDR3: CAWSVDQGMVEHF. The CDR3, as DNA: TGTGCCTGGAGTGTAGACCAGGGGATGGTGGAGCATTTT.

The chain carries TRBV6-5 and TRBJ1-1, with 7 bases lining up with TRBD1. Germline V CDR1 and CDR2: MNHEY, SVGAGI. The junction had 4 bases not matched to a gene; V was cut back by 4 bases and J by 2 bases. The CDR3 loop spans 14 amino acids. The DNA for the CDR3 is TGTGCCAGCAGTTCGGCAGGGGGAAACACTGAAGCTTTCTTT. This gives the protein CASSSAGGNTEAFF.

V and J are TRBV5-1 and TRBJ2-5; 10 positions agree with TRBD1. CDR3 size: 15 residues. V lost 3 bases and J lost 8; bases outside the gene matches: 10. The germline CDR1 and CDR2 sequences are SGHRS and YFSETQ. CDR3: CASSSGQGTRETQYF. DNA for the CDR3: TGCGCCAGCAGCTCGGGACAGGGGACAAGAGAAACCCAGTACTTC.

The CDR3 nucleotides read TGTGCCAGCAGCTCCCTTAGGACTAGCGACTACGAGCAGTACTTC. Translated, it gives CASSSLRTSDYEQYF. The chain recombines TRBV11-2 with TRBJ2-7; 9 bases fit TRBD2. Germline V lookup: CDR1 SGHAT, CDR2 FQNNGV. This CDR3 contains 15 residues. V was pared by 4 bases and J by 3 bases, with 7 bases of the junction left unmatched.

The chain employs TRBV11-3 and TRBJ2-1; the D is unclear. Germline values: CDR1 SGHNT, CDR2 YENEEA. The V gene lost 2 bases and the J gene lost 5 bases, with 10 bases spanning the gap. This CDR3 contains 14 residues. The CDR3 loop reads CASSLFYRDNEQFF. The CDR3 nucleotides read TGTGCCAGCAGCTTATTCTACCGCGACAATGAGCAGTTCTTC.

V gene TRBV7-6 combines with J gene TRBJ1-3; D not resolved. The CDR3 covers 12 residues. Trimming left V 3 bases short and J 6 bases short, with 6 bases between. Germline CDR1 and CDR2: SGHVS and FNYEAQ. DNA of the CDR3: TGTGCCAGCAGCTTTAGAGAAAACACCATATATTTT. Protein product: CASSFRENTIYF.

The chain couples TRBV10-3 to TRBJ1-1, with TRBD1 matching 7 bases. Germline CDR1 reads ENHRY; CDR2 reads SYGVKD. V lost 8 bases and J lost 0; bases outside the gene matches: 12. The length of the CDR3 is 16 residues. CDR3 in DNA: TGTGCCATCTCCCGGGACAGTCTTAAACTGAACACTGAAGCTTTCTTT. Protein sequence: CAISRDSLKLNTEAFF.

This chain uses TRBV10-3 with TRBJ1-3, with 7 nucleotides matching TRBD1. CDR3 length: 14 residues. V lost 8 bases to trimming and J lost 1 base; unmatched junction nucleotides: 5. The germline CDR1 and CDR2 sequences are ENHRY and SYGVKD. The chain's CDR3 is CAIGQAESGNTIYF. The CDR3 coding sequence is TGTGCCATCGGACAGGCTGAGTCTGGAAACACCATATATTTT.

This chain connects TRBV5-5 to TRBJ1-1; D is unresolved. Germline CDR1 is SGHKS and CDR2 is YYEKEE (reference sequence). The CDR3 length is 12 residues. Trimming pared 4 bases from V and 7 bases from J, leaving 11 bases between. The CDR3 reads CASSLEGVEAFF. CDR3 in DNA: TGTGCCAGCAGCCTGGAGGGAGTTGAAGCTTTCTTT.

The CDR3 is CASSPLAGGETQYF. The CDR3 DNA sequence: TGTGCCAGCAGCCCGCTAGCGGGAGGAGAGACCCAGTACTTC. The V and J genes are TRBV4-2 and TRBJ2-5; 11 bases line up with TRBD2. With V trimmed by 4 bases and J by 4 bases, 2 bases remained unmatched. The CDR3 is made up of 14 amino acids. Germline-derived CDR1 and CDR2 are LGHNA and YNFKEQ.

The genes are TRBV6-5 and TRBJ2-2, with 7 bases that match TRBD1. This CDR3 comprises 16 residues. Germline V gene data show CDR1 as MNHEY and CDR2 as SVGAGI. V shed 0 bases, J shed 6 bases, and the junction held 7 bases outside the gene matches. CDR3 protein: CASSYSGGALSGELFF. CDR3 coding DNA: TGTGCCAGCAGTTACTCAGGGGGCGCCTTATCCGGGGAGCTGTTTTTT.

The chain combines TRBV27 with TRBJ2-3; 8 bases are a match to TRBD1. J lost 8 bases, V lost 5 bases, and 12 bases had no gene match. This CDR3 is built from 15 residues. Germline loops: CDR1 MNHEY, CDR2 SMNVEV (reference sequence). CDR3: CASSPDRGIGGTQYF. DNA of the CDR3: TGTGCCAGCAGTCCCGACAGGGGAATAGGTGGTACGCAGTATTTT.

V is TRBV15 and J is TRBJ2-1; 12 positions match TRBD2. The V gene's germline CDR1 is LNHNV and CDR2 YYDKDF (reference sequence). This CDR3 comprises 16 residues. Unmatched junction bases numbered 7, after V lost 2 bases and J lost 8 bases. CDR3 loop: CATSRLLAGGTDEQFF. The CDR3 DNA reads TGTGCCACCAGCAGATTACTAGCGGGAGGTACCGATGAGCAGTTCTTC.

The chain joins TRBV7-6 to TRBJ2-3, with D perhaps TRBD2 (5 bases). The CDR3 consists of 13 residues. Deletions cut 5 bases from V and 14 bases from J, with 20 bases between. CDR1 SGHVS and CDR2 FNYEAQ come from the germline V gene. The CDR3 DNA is TGTGCCAGCAGCCCAGGAGGACGCGGGTCTGTGTATTTT. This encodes CASSPGGRGSVYF. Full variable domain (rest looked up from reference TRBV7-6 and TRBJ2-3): GAGVSQSPRYKVTKRGQDVALRCDPISGHVSLYWYRQALGQGPEFLTYFNYEAQQDKSGLPNDRFSAERPEGSISTLTIQRTEQRDSAMYRCASSPGGRGSVYFGPGTRLTVL.